One TCR beta chain is described in this entry. The record originates from a study of cytomegalovirus exposure and HLA in healthy donors. The germline V gene encodes CDR1 SGDLS and CDR2 YYNGEE. V lost 0 bases and J lost 6, with 13 bases in between. This CDR3 spans 15 amino acids. Primers included in the PCR were 60 Vbeta and 13 Jbeta primers. This table comes from immunoSEQ multiplex PCR, and its TCRdb copy is limited to in-frame clones, with some not included. The data show roughly 200,000 clones, roughly 79% seen once. Input material: PBMCs. The origin of this receptor is a man younger than 45 in good health and CMV-seronegative. This chain links TRBV9 with TRBJ2-1, with D tentatively TRBD1 (7 bases). This chain's CDR3 is CASSVGFRGVNEQFF. The CDR3 DNA reads as TGTGCCAGCAGCGTAGGTTTCAGGGGGGTCAATGAGCAGTTCTTC. The entire variable domain, with the rest obtained from reference TRBV9 and TRBJ2-1, is as follows: DSGVTQTPKHLITATGQRVTLRCSPRSGDLSVYWYQQSLDQGLQFLIQYYNGEERAKGNILERFSAQQFPDLHSELNLSSLELGDSALYFCASSVGFRGVNEQFFGPGTRLTVL.